A selection of T cell receptor beta chains follows, all from one sample in a study of CD8 T cells in Susac syndrome. Using its own MiXCR run on the immunoSEQ multiplex PCR reads, TCRdb lists one record per CDR3 protein. This table holds around 230,000 distinct CDR3 sequences, almost 97% found once. The source material was CD4+ T cells from PBMCs. Receptor source: a human donor with Susac syndrome. Both conserved end residues are trimmed from each CDR3.

V gene: TRBV7-9
CDR3 length: 12
CDR3 protein: ASSQTSVGDTQY

V gene: TRBV27
CDR3 length: 12
CDR3 protein: ASKELRPTGELF

V gene: TRBV4-2
CDR3 length: 13
CDR3 protein: ASSQNDRRVAEAF

V gene: TRBV29-1
CDR3 length: 14
CDR3 protein: SVLPRLAGYQETQY

V gene: TRBV9
CDR3 length: 15
CDR3 protein: ASSPGGLAGADNEQF

V gene: TRBV5-1
CDR3 length: 12
CDR3 protein: ASSLSTDSYEQY

V gene: TRBV25-1
CDR3 length: 11
CDR3 protein: ASSELYIHAPF

V gene: TRBV18
CDR3 length: 12
CDR3 protein: ASSKTAGNTEAF

V gene: TRBV6-1
CDR3 length: 13
CDR3 protein: ASSTSWGRGYGYT

V gene: TRBV5-1
CDR3 length: 13
CDR3 protein: ASSFPGVTGTEAF